These T cell receptor beta chains were read from a single sample in a study of cytomegalovirus exposure and HLA in healthy donors. Sequencing used immunoSEQ multiplex PCR; TCRdb keeps in-frame clones, though not all of them. The data show fewer than 350,000 clones, around 90% seen once. The material sequenced was PBMCs. These receptors were collected from a woman aged 18-30 years in good health and CMV-seronegative. CDR3s include the opening cysteine and the closing phenylalanine or tryptophan.

V	J	length	CDR3
TRBV29-1	TRBJ1-2	13	CSAVPGEYYGYTF
TRBV5-1	TRBJ1-1	14	CASSPDRANTEAFF
TRBV18	TRBJ1-5	14	CASSPADSNQPQHF
TRBV6-5	TRBJ2-7	16	CASSYSSAGGRYEQYF
TRBV10-1	TRBJ2-7	14	CASSPSGGRYEQYF
TRBV5-1	TRBJ1-4	15	CASSSRDSFNEKLFF
TRBV4-1	TRBJ1-6	15	CASSQQQGANSPLHF
TRBV5-1	TRBJ2-3	17	CASSYGLAGITTDTQYF
TRBV5-6	TRBJ1-2	15	CASSFSATANYGYTF
TRBV5-5	TRBJ2-6	14	CASSFLSGANVLTF
TRBV7-9	TRBJ2-3	14	CASSLDRGGDTQYF
TRBV4-1	TRBJ2-6	18	CASSQPGLQGTGANVLTF
TRBV2	TRBJ2-7	17	CASSTMTSGLHSYEQYF
TRBV19	TRBJ1-2	17	CASSILGQGYSNYGYTF
TRBV7-9	TRBJ1-2	15	CASSVGGTGNYGYTF
TRBV15	TRBJ2-3	18	CATSLTGGLAGAQSTQYF
TRBV5-4	TRBJ1-1	13	CATHGVFDTEAFF
TRBV10-3	TRBJ2-5	15	CAISANSGVEETQYF
TRBV28	TRBJ1-1	13	CASSLALNTEAFF
TRBV7-9	TRBJ1-6	14	CASSPGQSNSPLHF
TRBV6-1	TRBJ2-1	14	CASRLLSDYNEQFF
TRBV30	NA	13	CAWSGGGYNEQYF
TRBV27	TRBJ1-2	13	CASKLPGSDGYTF
TRBV9	TRBJ1-5	13	CASSRGINQPQHF
TRBV5-4	TRBJ2-2	15	CASSSGTRGTGELFF
TRBV2	TRBJ1-4	15	CASSGRQTTNEKLFF
TRBV21-1	TRBJ1-1	16	CASSKLDRGQCIEAFF
TRBV5-6	TRBJ2-1	14	CASSLAGGHNEQFF
TRBV6-5	TRBJ2-7	13	CATSRREGNEQYF
TRBV5-1	TRBJ2-3	16	CASSFGGALSTDTQYF
TRBV19	TRBJ1-1	14	CASRDGSRATEAFF
TRBV5-6	TRBJ2-7	15	CASSLEGGGYYEQYF
TRBV13	TRBJ2-1	16	CASSLEGAGGHVEQFF
TRBV6-1	TRBJ1-6	14	CASSEATGFGSLHF
TRBV5-1	TRBJ1-2	16	CASSLPGDSQTYGYTF
TRBV6-1	TRBJ2-7	15	CASSEGGWRGEEQYF
TRBV29-1	TRBJ1-1	11	CSVEGGAEAFF
TRBV10-3	TRBJ2-1	14	CAISEPGVWSEQFF
TRBV10-3	TRBJ2-2	14	CATRGTTDTGELFF
TRBV7-9	TRBJ1-4	16	CASSFRGGATNEKLFF
TRBV5-1	TRBJ2-1	11	CASSPNNEQFF
TRBV7-9	TRBJ2-7	14	CASSQSQGASEQYF
TRBV6-1	TRBJ2-7	18	CASSEILFGTGVSYEQYF
TRBV7-8	TRBJ2-3	14	CASAGSGRTDTQYF
TRBV6-5	TRBJ1-2	14	CASSRQGAGYGYTF
TRBV10-3	TRBJ1-1	12	CAISESQSEAFF
TRBV9	TRBJ1-1	14	CASSVGGGDTEAFF
TRBV11-2	TRBJ2-1	15	CASRTVGGSYNEQFF
TRBV27	TRBJ2-3	20	CASSLDHPGLAGGSTDTQYF
TRBV29-1	TRBJ2-2	15	CSVASFSGGTGELFF
TRBV5-1	TRBJ1-5	15	CASSLSGGGHQPQHF
TRBV6-5	TRBJ1-2	14	CASSRDRGGSSYTF
TRBV6-5	TRBJ1-2	16	CASSYSSAGINYGYTF
TRBV6-5	TRBJ2-3	15	CASSRRTAYTDTQYF